The 22 T cell receptor beta chains reported below all come from one sample, sequenced in a study of T cell changes during pregnancy in multiple sclerosis. Using immunoSEQ multiplex PCR, the repertoire was profiled, and TCRdb retains in-frame clones only, with some absent. The table includes around 36,000 clones, around nine tenths detected once. This sample comprised CD4+ T cells from peripheral blood mononuclear cells, obtained in the third trimester of pregnancy. These receptor sequences come from a female donor with multiple sclerosis, enrolled in a pregnancy study.

The rearrangement links TRBV7-9 to TRBJ1-2, with D maybe TRBD1 (5 bases). The germline gives CDR1 SEHNR, CDR2 FQNEAQ (reference sequence). Deletions cut 11 bases from V and 7 bases from J, with 20 bases between. The CDR3 covers 13 residues. The CDR3: CAPVPRAFAGYTF. CDR3 bases: TGTGCCCCGGTACCCAGGGCCTTTGCTGGCTACACCTTC. Using reference TRBV7-9 and TRBJ1-2 for the parts outside the CDR3, the full variable domain is DTGVSQNPRHKITKRGQNVTFRCDPISEHNRLYWYRQTLGQGPEFLTYFQNEAQLEKSRLLSDRFSAERPKGSFSTLEIQRTEQGDSAMYLCAPVPRAFAGYTFGSGTRLTVV.

The chain joins TRBV2 to TRBJ2-1, with D tentatively TRBD1 (6 bases). CDR3 length: 15 residues. V was trimmed by 7 bases and J by 3 bases, leaving 16 bases between them. CDR1 and CDR2 from the germline V gene are SNHLY and FYNNEI. CDR3 bases: TGTGCCAGCAAACTCCGGGACAACGACTACAATGAGCAGTTCTTC. It is translated as CASKLRDNDYNEQFF. Combining the CDR3 with reference TRBV2 and TRBJ2-1 gives the whole variable domain EPEVTQTPSHQVTQMGQEVILRCVPISNHLYFYWYRQILGQKVEFLVSFYNNEISEKSEIFDDQFSVERPDGSNFTLKIRSTKLEDSAMYFCASKLRDNDYNEQFFGPGTRLTVL.

This clone was seen more than once but under ten times. The rearrangement uses TRBV27 and TRBJ2-1, with D possibly matching TRBD2 (6 bases). This CDR3 is 15 amino acids long. CDR1 and CDR2 from the germline V gene are MNHEY and SMNVEV (reference sequence). Trimming took 8 bases from V and 6 from J, leaving 20 bases between them. The CDR3 DNA sequence: TGTGCCAGCGGCCTCCGGCTAGGGCGGGGCAATGAGCAGTTCTTC. It yields the protein CASGLRLGRGNEQFF.

The chain recombines TRBV11-2 with TRBJ2-5, with D tentatively TRBD2 (6 bases). V shed 6 bases and J shed 3 bases, with 11 bases lying between them. The CDR3 runs to 13 residues. CDR1 and CDR2 from the germline V gene are SGHAT and FQNNGV. The CDR3 DNA follows: TGTGCCAGCAGTCGATGGGGGGAAGAGACCCAGTACTTC. It specifies CASSRWGEETQYF.

The rearrangement uses TRBV7-2 and TRBJ2-5; a weak D match, TRBD2 (6 bases). The CDR3 totals 13 residues. Trimming removed 7 bases from V and 2 bases from J, with 11 bases in between. The germline V gene encodes CDR1 SGHTA and CDR2 FQGNSA. CDR3 nucleotides: TGTGCCAGCATGGGCGGGGTGCAAGAGACCCAGTACTTC. The encoded protein is CASMGGVQETQYF.

The chain links TRBV5-1 to TRBJ1-2, with a possible D match to TRBD1 (5 bases). V was trimmed by 5 bases and J by 6 bases, leaving 17 bases between them. The germline V gene encodes CDR1 SGHRS and CDR2 YFSETQ. The CDR3 loop spans 14 amino acids. CDR3 region: CASSYGHAEDGYTF. In nucleotides, the CDR3 is TGCGCCAGCAGTTATGGACACGCTGAGGATGGCTACACCTTC.

DNA for the CDR3: TGTGCCAGCAGCAAACAAGGGACTCTCTCCGGGGAGCTGTTTTTT. Translating it yields CASSKQGTLSGELFF. The V and J genes are TRBV7-2 and TRBJ2-2; D may be TRBD2 (6 bases). Trimming removed 5 bases at V and 6 bases at J, with 16 bases between. This CDR3 has 15 amino acids. Germline V lookup: CDR1 SGHTA, CDR2 FQGNSA.

The V and J genes are TRBV7-2 and TRBJ2-7, with 9 nucleotides matching TRBD2. Germline V lookup: CDR1 SGHTA, CDR2 FQGNSA. CDR3 length equals 15 residues. The J segment lost 5 bases and the V segment lost 1 base, leaving 6 bases of the junction unmatched. The CDR3 spells CASSLGSGSRDEQYF. DNA of the CDR3: TGTGCCAGCAGCTTAGGTAGCGGGAGTAGGGACGAGCAGTACTTC. The whole variable domain, filled in from reference TRBV7-2 and TRBJ2-7, reads GAGVSQSPSNKVTEKGKDVELRCDPISGHTALYWYRQSLGQGLEFLIYFQGNSAPDKSGLPSDRFSAERTGGSVSTLTIQRTQQEDSAVYLCASSLGSGSRDEQYFGPGTRLTVT.

This clone was seen once. This chain links TRBV30 with TRBJ2-5; possible D gene TRBD2, 5 bases. In germline, CDR1 is GTSNPN, CDR2 SVGIG (reference sequence). CDR3 length: 13 residues. The V and J ends lost 1 base and 4 bases respectively, with 10 bases between them. The CDR3 spells CAWSEGEGETQYF. In DNA, the CDR3 is TGTGCCTGGAGTGAAGGAGAGGGAGAGACCCAGTACTTC.

The rearrangement uses TRBV7-2 and TRBJ2-5, with TRBD1 matching 8 bases. CDR3 length: 17 residues. The germline V gene has CDR1 SGHTA and CDR2 FQGNSA. With V trimmed by 4 bases and J by 9 bases, 19 bases remained unmatched. The CDR3 sequence is CASSSSPGTGSAEAQYF. Here the CDR3 DNA reads TGTGCCAGCAGCTCGAGTCCCGGGACAGGTTCGGCGGAGGCCCAGTACTTC.

This chain links TRBV5-1 with TRBJ2-7; no clear D gene. V shed 0 bases and J shed 0 bases, with 10 bases lying between them. Germline-derived CDR1 and CDR2 are SGHRS and YFSETQ. CDR3 size: 15 residues. CDR3 nucleotides: TGCGCCAGCAGCTTGGACGTAACTTCCTCCTACGAGCAGTACTTC. It encodes CASSLDVTSSYEQYF. The entire variable domain, with the rest obtained from reference TRBV5-1 and TRBJ2-7, is as follows: KAGVTQTPRYLIKTRGQQVTLSCSPISGHRSVSWYQQTPGQGLQFLFEYFSETQRNKGNFPGRFSGRQFSNSRSEMNVSTLELGDSALYLCASSLDVTSSYEQYFGPGTRLTVT.

The chain recombines TRBV5-1 with TRBJ1-4; D unclear. There are 13 residues in the CDR3. The V end was cut by 4 bases, the J end by 7 bases, with 11 bases between. Germline V CDR1 and CDR2: SGHRS, YFSETQ. CDR3 region: CASSLGRSEKLFF. As DNA, the CDR3 is TGCGCCAGCAGCCTGGGAAGGAGTGAAAAACTGTTTTTT.

This chain connects TRBV7-3 to TRBJ2-2, with 11 bases that match TRBD2. From germline, CDR1 is SGHTA and CDR2 FQGTGA. Losses at the gene ends were 5 bases for V and 4 bases for J; bases not matched to a gene: 3. The CDR3 loop spans 15 amino acids. CDR3 protein: CASSPGTSGTGELFF. The CDR3 DNA reads TGTGCCAGCAGCCCGGGGACTAGCGGCACCGGGGAGCTGTTTTTT.

The chain recombines TRBV18 with TRBJ1-1, with TRBD1 matching 7 bases. CDR3 size: 14 residues. V was pared by 2 bases and J by 2 bases, with 2 bases of the junction left unmatched. Looked up from germline, CDR1 is KGHSH and CDR2 is LQKENI. CDR3 loop: CASSPSGGNTEAFF. The CDR3 coding sequence is TGTGCCAGCTCACCATCAGGGGGAAACACTGAAGCTTTCTTT.

V gene TRBV7-3 combines with J gene TRBJ2-1; 10 bases fit TRBD2. Per the germline V gene, CDR1 is SGHTA and CDR2 is FQGTGA. Trimming took 3 bases from V and 7 from J; bases not matched to a gene: 3. The CDR3 is 14 residues long. The CDR3 loop reads CASSFLAGVNEQFF. The CDR3 bases are TGTGCCAGCAGCTTCCTAGCGGGAGTAAATGAGCAGTTCTTC.

The rearrangement links TRBV28 to TRBJ2-7; 9 bases align to TRBD2. With 4 bases clipped from V and 7 bases from J, the junction kept 8 bases outside the gene matches. The germline gives CDR1 MDHEN, CDR2 SYDVKM. The CDR3 contains 14 residues. In nucleotides, the CDR3 is TGTGCCAGCAGTTCCCCTGGGACTAGCCAAGAGCAGTACTTC. Amino acids: CASSSPGTSQEQYF.

The chain employs TRBV7-2 and TRBJ1-1; the D is unclear. V lost 6 bases and J 8 bases, leaving 10 bases between the germline ends. Germline loops: CDR1 SGHTA, CDR2 FQGNSA. The length of the CDR3 is 11 residues. CDR3 region: CASREYVEAFF. The CDR3 coding sequence is TGTGCCAGCAGGGAGTATGTAGAAGCTTTCTTT.

This sequence joins TRBV6-6 and TRBJ2-7, with TRBD2 as a possible D gene (6 bases). CDR1 is MNHNY, CDR2 SVGAGI, per germline (reference sequence). The CDR3 contains 10 residues. V lost 10 bases and J lost 9, with 13 bases in between. DNA of the CDR3: TGTGCCACCGGCGGGGAGCGGCAGTACTTC. It yields the protein CATGGERQYF.

The V and J genes are TRBV30 and TRBJ2-2, with D possibly matching TRBD2 (6 bases). The CDR3 is 14 residues long. The V and J ends lost 5 bases and 3 bases respectively, with 13 bases between them. Germline loops: CDR1 GTSNPN, CDR2 SVGIG (reference sequence). CDR3 sequence (DNA): TGTGCCTGGGGTAGCGGAACAGACACCGGGGAGCTGTTTTTT. This gives the protein CAWGSGTDTGELFF.

This chain links TRBV5-1 with TRBJ2-7; 11 bases align to TRBD2. The CDR3 is made up of 15 amino acids. J lost 5 bases, V lost 4 bases, and 8 bases had no gene match. Germline CDR1 SGHRS, CDR2 YFSETQ. The chain's CDR3 is CASSGSTSGRDEQYF. The CDR3 DNA follows: TGCGCCAGCAGCGGGTCAACTAGCGGGAGAGACGAGCAGTACTTC. Together with reference TRBV5-1 and TRBJ2-7, the CDR3 gives the full variable domain: KAGVTQTPRYLIKTRGQQVTLSCSPISGHRSVSWYQQTPGQGLQFLFEYFSETQRNKGNFPGRFSGRQFSNSRSEMNVSTLELGDSALYLCASSGSTSGRDEQYFGPGTRLTVT.

This clone was seen only a few times. The chain uses TRBV29-1 and TRBJ1-1; TRBD1 matches at 7 bases. V trimming: 5 bases; J trimming: 7 bases; junction bases outside the gene matches: 1. The CDR3 covers 10 residues. The V gene's germline CDR1 is SQVTM and CDR2 ANQGSEA. Here the CDR3 reads CSVRDSEAFF. Here the CDR3 DNA reads TGCAGCGTTCGGGACAGTGAAGCTTTCTTT.

The chain has TRBV6-5 and TRBJ1-5; no reliable D call. Germline values: CDR1 MNHEY, CDR2 SVGAGI. This CDR3 contains 14 residues. V lost 6 bases and J 4 bases, leaving 13 bases between the germline ends. The chain's CDR3 is CASRRGVGNQPQHF. CDR3 coding DNA: TGTGCCAGCAGAAGAGGTGTAGGAAATCAGCCCCAGCATTTT.